This record concerns one T cell receptor (beta chain) sequence. This sample stems from a study of cytomegalovirus exposure and HLA in healthy donors. PCR was performed using 60 Vbeta and 13 Jbeta primers. Sequencing was performed with immunoSEQ multiplex PCR; in TCRdb, only in-frame clones are kept and a portion is missing. The sample has under 200,000 clones, roughly 80% seen once. The sequencing input was PBMCs. The source of this sequence is a girl under 18 in good health and CMV-seropositive.

For the CDR3, the DNA is TGTGCCAGCAGGGCGGGGGCGACGGCCTACGAGCAGTACTTC. As protein: CASRAGATAYEQYF. The chain has TRBV6-1 and TRBJ2-7, with a weak D call TRBD2 (7 bases). The CDR3 sequence is 14 residues long. From germline, CDR1 is MNHNS and CDR2 SASEGT. V lost 6 bases to trimming and J lost 2 bases, with 14 bases between them.